These 28 T cell receptor beta chains originate from one sample sequenced in a study of cytomegalovirus exposure and HLA in healthy donors. The PCR had 60 Vbeta and 13 Jbeta primers. Generated by immunoSEQ multiplex PCR, the TCRdb table keeps only in-frame clones and is missing some. The sample lists around 130,000 clones; 84% were seen once. The source material was PBMCs. Every receptor here comes from a woman younger than 30 in good health and CMV-seropositive.

This clone was seen only once. J is TRBJ2-5 and V is TRBV18; 7 bases line up with TRBD2. The CDR3 extends over 14 amino acids. The V gene's germline CDR1 is KGHSH and CDR2 LQKENI. J lost 5 bases, V lost 3 bases, and 6 bases had no gene match. Written as DNA, the CDR3 is TGTGCCAGCTCACCCGAACTAGCGTCGGAGACCCAGTACTTC. Translated, it gives CASSPELASETQYF.

The V and J genes are TRBV9 and TRBJ1-1; 7 bases line up with TRBD1. The junction had 9 bases not matched to a gene; V was cut back by 4 bases and J by 3 bases. Germline-derived CDR1 and CDR2 are SGDLS and YYNGEE. The CDR3 consists of 15 residues. The CDR3 DNA is TGTGCCAGCAGCCCCCTTGAGGGGGCGGACACTGAAGCTTTCTTT. Residues: CASSPLEGADTEAFF. The whole variable domain, remainder taken from reference TRBV9 and TRBJ1-1, is DSGVTQTPKHLITATGQRVTLRCSPRSGDLSVYWYQQSLDQGLQFLIQYYNGEERAKGNILERFSAQQFPDLHSELNLSSLELGDSALYFCASSPLEGADTEAFFGQGTRLTVV.

The rearrangement joins TRBV18 to TRBJ2-7, with a weak D call TRBD1 (6 bases). The CDR3 has 12 residues. V was trimmed by 6 bases and J by 6 bases, leaving 12 bases between them. Germline V gene sequence: CDR1 KGHSH, CDR2 LQKENI. This chain's CDR3 is CASSAGDPEQYF. CDR3 DNA: TGTGCCAGCTCCGCAGGGGACCCCGAGCAGTACTTC.

The chain links TRBV7-9 to TRBJ2-5, with D possibly matching TRBD1 (7 bases). CDR1 is SEHNR, CDR2 FQNEAQ, per germline (reference sequence). The CDR3 loop spans 14 amino acids. V was clipped by 8 bases and J by 5 bases, with 18 bases between them. CDR3 nucleotide sequence: TGTGCCAGCGCCCCTAAGACAGGGAGGGAGACCCAGTACTTC. It is translated as CASAPKTGRETQYF.

The rearrangement links TRBV9 to TRBJ1-2, with D unresolved. CDR1 and CDR2 from the germline V gene are SGDLS and YYNGEE. V was shortened by 3 bases and J by 5 bases, with 17 bases between the two germline ends. This CDR3 spans 15 amino acids. The CDR3 sequence: CASSEWWGPGYGYTF. The CDR3 DNA sequence: TGTGCCAGCAGCGAGTGGTGGGGTCCGGGGTATGGCTACACCTTC.

V and J are TRBV18 and TRBJ1-1; D is uncertain. The CDR3 totals 13 residues. Trimming took 6 bases from V and 5 from J, leaving 13 bases between them. In germline, CDR1 is KGHSH, CDR2 LQKENI. In nucleotides, the CDR3 is TGTGCCAGCTCCACTAGCTCGGGGACTGAAGCTTTCTTT. Translated, it gives CASSTSSGTEAFF.

The gene calls are TRBV27 and TRBJ2-1; D may be TRBD1 (5 bases). V was cut by 7 bases and J by 7 bases, with 17 bases left in between. Per germline, CDR1 MNHEY and CDR2 SMNVEV (reference sequence). The CDR3 runs 14 residues. The CDR3 nucleotides read TGTGCCAGCAATCAGCTGACAGTAGGGAATGAGCAGTTCTTC. Protein product: CASNQLTVGNEQFF.

The V gene is TRBV2, the J gene TRBJ2-3, with 10 bases identical to TRBD2. J gave up 2 bases and V 8 bases, and 10 bases lay outside the gene matches. The CDR3 spans 16 residues. Germline CDR1 SNHLY, CDR2 FYNNEI. CDR3 DNA sequence: TGTGCCAGCCGTCCGGGACTAGCGATTGTCACAGATACGCAGTATTTT. Translation gives CASRPGLAIVTDTQYF.

The chain combines TRBV4-2 with TRBJ2-4; 10 bases agree with TRBD2. Trimming at V came to 0 bases and at J to 1 base, leaving 9 bases not matched to a gene. The CDR3 spans 19 residues. The germline gives CDR1 LGHNA, CDR2 YNFKEQ. CDR3 nucleotide sequence: TGTGCCAGCAGCCAAGAAGGTGTAGCGGGGGGAGAGGCCAAAAACATTCAGTACTTC. Encoded protein: CASSQEGVAGGEAKNIQYF.

The chain uses TRBV11-2 and TRBJ2-2; D is uncertain. Germline V lookup: CDR1 SGHAT, CDR2 FQNNGV. V lost 4 bases to trimming and J lost 6 bases, with 9 bases between them. This CDR3 has 13 amino acids. The CDR3 protein is CASSSLTAGELFF. CDR3 in DNA: TGTGCCAGCAGCTCACTTACCGCCGGGGAGCTGTTTTTT.

The rearrangement uses TRBV27 and TRBJ2-1; 7 bases match TRBD2. Trimming removed 3 bases from V and 3 bases from J; junction bases left unmatched: 11. Germline CDR1 reads MNHEY; CDR2 reads SMNVEV (reference sequence). CDR3 length equals 17 residues. CDR3 region: CASSLGGPPWVYNEQFF. CDR3 nucleotides: TGTGCCAGCAGTTTGGGAGGGCCCCCGTGGGTCTACAATGAGCAGTTCTTC.

The gene calls are TRBV9 and TRBJ2-2, with D possibly being TRBD2 (7 bases). The V and J ends lost 0 bases and 7 bases respectively, with 16 bases between them. The CDR3 runs to 16 residues. Germline loops: CDR1 SGDLS, CDR2 YYNGEE. Written as DNA, the CDR3 is TGTGCCAGCAGCGTAGCTGTGGGGGGGCCAATCGGGGAGCTGTTTTTT. Translated: CASSVAVGGPIGELFF.

The CDR3 here is CASSGGYEQYF. CDR3 bases: TGTGCCAGCAGTGGGGGGTACGAGCAGTACTTC. The rearrangement joins TRBV28 to TRBJ2-7, with D perhaps TRBD2 (6 bases). This CDR3 spans 11 amino acids. Between the trimmed V and J ends, which lost 5 bases and 4 bases, there was a span of 6 bases. CDR1 is MDHEN, CDR2 SYDVKM, per germline.

As for this clone: The sample has other DNA sequences that encode this CDR3 too. This chain connects TRBV9 to TRBJ1-1; TRBD1 might be the D (5 bases). Trimming left V 0 bases short and J 4 bases short, with 10 bases between. Germline-derived CDR1 and CDR2 are SGDLS and YYNGEE. The CDR3 has 14 residues. CDR3 region: CASSVVQGGTEAFF. The CDR3 DNA follows: TGTGCCAGCAGCGTAGTGCAGGGAGGCACTGAAGCTTTCTTT.

This chain links TRBV6-5 with TRBJ2-1; no reliable D call. V was cut by 5 bases and J by 4 bases, with 12 bases left in between. Germline V CDR1 and CDR2: MNHEY, SVGAGI. The CDR3 consists of 14 residues. The CDR3 nucleotides are TGTGCCAGCAGTCCCGTTGTAAATTACAATGAGCAGTTCTTC. It codes for CASSPVVNYNEQFF.

This clone was recorded only once. The genes are TRBV6-1 and TRBJ2-1; the match to TRBD2 covers 8 bases. CDR3 size: 15 residues. V lost 1 base and J lost 10; bases outside the gene matches: 9. The germline gives CDR1 MNHNS, CDR2 SASEGT. CDR3 amino acids: CASSEERGGLGEQFF. The CDR3 coding sequence is TGTGCCAGCAGTGAAGAACGGGGGGGCTTAGGAGAGCAGTTCTTC.

Turning to this clone: The junction shows a germline mismatch at one end, possibly a read error. The rearrangement links TRBV6-1 to TRBJ2-7, with 10 bases that match TRBD2. The length of the CDR3 is 15 residues. The germline V gene has CDR1 MNHNS and CDR2 SASEGT. DNA of the CDR3: TGTGCCAGCAGTGAGCTAGCGGGGGACCTCTACGAGCAGCACTTC. It encodes CASSELAGDLYEQHF.

This clone was seen a handful of times. The chain uses TRBV6-1 and TRBJ1-6; D unclear. Looked up from germline, CDR1 is MNHNS and CDR2 is SASEGT. With 6 bases removed from V and 6 bases from J, the gap between germline ends came to 6 bases. The length of the CDR3 is 12 residues. Here the CDR3 DNA reads TGTGCCAGCAGAACGGGTAATTCACCCCTCCACTTT. This sequence encodes CASRTGNSPLHF.

This clone was observed once. For the CDR3, the DNA is TGTGCCAGCTCGCCTGGGGCTAGCGTCCAAGAGACCCAGTACTTC. Its translation is CASSPGASVQETQYF. V is TRBV18 and J is TRBJ2-5; TRBD2 is a possible D gene (6 bases). The V end lost 6 bases, the J end lost 1 base, and 15 bases lay between the germline ends. Per germline, CDR1 KGHSH and CDR2 LQKENI. The CDR3 totals 15 residues.

This CDR3 reads CASSHEGADTQYF. In DNA, the CDR3 is TGTGCCAGCAGTCATGAGGGGGCGGATACGCAGTATTTT. The chain couples TRBV7-3 to TRBJ2-3; the match to TRBD1 covers 7 bases. With 6 bases clipped from V and 6 bases from J, the junction kept 6 bases outside the gene matches. CDR1 SGHTA and CDR2 FQGTGA come from the germline V gene. CDR3 length: 13 amino acids.

The CDR3 loop is CAISGGQVNGYTF. The CDR3 nucleotides are TGTGCCATCAGTGGTGGACAGGTTAATGGCTACACCTTC. V and J are TRBV10-3 and TRBJ1-2; TRBD1 matches 7 bases. CDR1 and CDR2 from the germline V gene are ENHRY and SYGVKD. There are 13 residues in the CDR3. V lost 4 bases and J lost 6; bases outside the gene matches: 5.

V usage is TRBV10-3 and J usage is TRBJ1-2; maybe TRBD1 (6 bases). Germline V gene data show CDR1 as ENHRY and CDR2 as SYGVKD. The CDR3 is 13 residues long. Trimming shortened V by 6 bases and J by 7 bases, and 15 bases separated the two germline ends. The CDR3 DNA sequence: TGTGCCATCAGCACCCGGGGGGGCGGTGGCTACACCTTC. Amino acids: CAISTRGGGGYTF.

This sequence joins TRBV19 and TRBJ1-1, with D possibly TRBD1 on 5 matching bases. Trimming took off 4 bases at V and 8 bases at J, with 20 bases between the two ends. The CDR3 spans 15 residues. CDR1 and CDR2 from the germline V gene are LNHDA and SQIVND (reference sequence). The CDR3 loop reads CASSNPETANPEAFF. In DNA form, the CDR3 reads TGTGCCAGTAGTAATCCCGAGACAGCCAACCCAGAAGCTTTCTTT.

The CDR3 here is CASSRGTSGAETQYF. The CDR3 nucleotides are TGTGCCAGCAGCCGCGGGACTAGCGGGGCGGAGACCCAGTACTTC. The rearrangement joins TRBV6-5 to TRBJ2-5; TRBD2 matches at 13 bases. This CDR3 has 15 residues. V was clipped by 6 bases and J by 5 bases; unmatched bases: 6. Germline V gene data show CDR1 as MNHEY and CDR2 as SVGAGI.

The rearrangement uses TRBV27 and TRBJ2-7; tentative D call: TRBD2 (5 bases). Trimming took off 4 bases at V and 3 bases at J, with 10 bases between the two ends. This CDR3 has 13 residues. Germline loops: CDR1 MNHEY, CDR2 SMNVEV (reference sequence). CDR3 amino acids: CASSYRSDYEQYF. Written as DNA, the CDR3 is TGTGCCAGCAGTTACCGTAGCGACTACGAGCAGTACTTC.

The CDR3 region is CASSLGGIGGETQYF. As DNA, the CDR3 is TGCGCCAGCAGCTTGGGGGGCATCGGGGGAGAGACCCAGTACTTC. The V gene is TRBV5-1, the J gene TRBJ2-5, with a tentative D call TRBD2 (6 bases). V shed 0 bases and J shed 4 bases, with 13 bases lying between them. In germline, CDR1 is SGHRS, CDR2 YFSETQ. The CDR3 sequence is 15 residues long.

This chain connects TRBV30 to TRBJ2-5, with 10 bases fitting TRBD2. Germline V gene sequence: CDR1 GTSNPN, CDR2 SVGIG (reference sequence). There are 16 residues in the CDR3. V lost 2 bases to trimming and J lost 7 bases; unmatched junction nucleotides: 13. The CDR3 DNA sequence: TGTGCCTGGAGTTTATCACTGACTAGCGGGCCAGGGACCCAGTACTTC. Translating it yields CAWSLSLTSGPGTQYF.

As to this clone: Other DNA sequences in this specimen translate into the identical CDR3. The chain employs TRBV18 and TRBJ1-4; D is ambiguous. In germline, CDR1 is KGHSH, CDR2 LQKENI. The length of the CDR3 is 12 residues. The V end was cut by 3 bases, the J end by 8 bases, with 7 bases between. The chain's CDR3 is CASSPGGEKLFF. In DNA form, the CDR3 reads TGTGCCAGCTCACCGGGAGGAGAAAAACTGTTTTTT.